Below are 9 T cell receptor beta chains sequenced from a single sample in a study of CD8+ T cells in alopecia areata. cDNA serving as the sequencing template came from extracted, reverse transcribed RNA. Sequencing was performed with immunoSEQ multiplex PCR; in TCRdb, only in-frame clones are kept and a portion is missing. The table shows 90,000 to 130,000 clones, with approximately 59% occurring only once. Sequencing input: CD8+ T cells sorted from blood. The receptors stem from a human donor in good health.

V is TRBV2 and J is TRBJ1-5; D uncertain. V was trimmed by 3 bases and J by 3 bases, leaving 12 bases between them. Germline V gives CDR1 SNHLY, CDR2 FYNNEI. The length of the CDR3 is 15 residues. The CDR3 loop is CASSENRWNNQPQHF. CDR3 in DNA: TGTGCCAGCAGTGAGAACCGCTGGAACAATCAGCCCCAGCATTTT. The whole variable domain, remainder taken from reference TRBV2 and TRBJ1-5, is EPEVTQTPSHQVTQMGQEVILRCVPISNHLYFYWYRQILGQKVEFLVSFYNNEISEKSEIFDDQFSVERPDGSNFTLKIRSTKLEDSAMYFCASSENRWNNQPQHFGDGTRLSIL.

The chain has TRBV30 and TRBJ1-2; D gene ambiguous. Trimming stripped 0 bases from V and 5 bases from J, with 16 bases between. The CDR3 is 15 amino acids. Germline V gene data show CDR1 as GTSNPN and CDR2 as SVGIG (reference sequence). The CDR3 is CAWSVNQAWGYGYTF. In DNA, the CDR3 is TGTGCCTGGAGTGTAAACCAAGCATGGGGTTATGGCTACACCTTC.

The chain is built from TRBV30 and TRBJ1-2; no clear D. CDR1 is GTSNPN, CDR2 SVGIG, per germline (reference sequence). Deletions cut 8 bases from V and 2 bases from J, with 9 bases between. The CDR3 sequence is 11 residues long. CDR3: CAGEPNYGYTF. DNA for the CDR3: TGTGCCGGGGAGCCCAACTATGGCTACACCTTC.

The CDR3 DNA reads as TGTGCCAGCAGCGCCGGGACATCGAACACCGGGGAGCTGTTTTTT. Protein sequence: CASSAGTSNTGELFF. This chain links TRBV5-6 with TRBJ2-2, with TRBD1 as a possible D gene (6 bases). V lost 4 bases, J lost 0 bases, and 10 bases lay in between. Germline V gene data show CDR1 as SGHDT and CDR2 as YYEEEE. The CDR3 length is 15 residues. Using reference TRBV5-6 and TRBJ2-2 for the parts outside the CDR3, the full variable domain is DAGVTQSPTHLIKTRGQQVTLRCSPKSGHDTVSWYQQALGQGPQFIFQYYEEEERQRGNFPDRFSGHQFPNYSSELNVNALLLGDSALYLCASSAGTSNTGELFFGEGSRLTVL.

The CDR3 reads CASSEPPGQGKDEQYF. The CDR3 nucleotides are TGTGCCAGCAGTGAACCGCCGGGACAGGGAAAAGACGAGCAGTACTTC. The chain couples TRBV25-1 to TRBJ2-7; TRBD1 agrees at 9 bases. V dropped 2 bases and J dropped 5; count of bases not matched to a gene: 10. The CDR3 totals 16 residues. Germline lookup yields CDR1 MGHDK and CDR2 SYGVNS.

V gene TRBV5-6 combines with J gene TRBJ2-3; D not resolved. CDR3 size: 15 residues. The V gene lost 0 bases and the J gene lost 2 bases, with 10 bases spanning the gap. Germline values: CDR1 SGHDT, CDR2 YYEEEE. The CDR3 region is CASSLAAELTDTQYF. CDR3 coding DNA: TGTGCCAGCAGCTTGGCGGCAGAACTCACAGATACGCAGTATTTT. The complete variable domain, with remaining parts taken from reference TRBV5-6 and TRBJ2-3, reads DAGVTQSPTHLIKTRGQQVTLRCSPKSGHDTVSWYQQALGQGPQFIFQYYEEEERQRGNFPDRFSGHQFPNYSSELNVNALLLGDSALYLCASSLAAELTDTQYFGPGTRLTVL.

V and J are TRBV14 and TRBJ1-1, with 7 nucleotides matching TRBD1. Trimming removed 2 bases from V and 3 bases from J; junction bases left unmatched: 3. In germline, CDR1 is SGHDN, CDR2 FVKESK. This CDR3 is 14 amino acids long. In DNA, the CDR3 is TGTGCCAGCAGCCAATACCAGGGGGACACTGAAGCTTTCTTT. As protein: CASSQYQGDTEAFF.

This clone appeared a single time. V and J are TRBV13 and TRBJ2-7, with D perhaps TRBD2 (7 bases). Germline assignment: CDR1 PRHDT and CDR2 FYEKMQ (reference sequence). The CDR3 runs 14 residues. The V gene lost 6 bases and the J gene lost 5 bases, with 17 bases spanning the gap. The DNA for the CDR3 is TGTGCCAGCAGTCCGGGGGGCAGGATAGACGAGCAGTACTTC. Translation gives CASSPGGRIDEQYF.

This clone was detected a few times. The chain joins TRBV7-2 to TRBJ2-1; possible D gene TRBD2, 6 bases. V gave up 5 bases and J gave up 4 bases, with 12 bases separating them. The germline gives CDR1 SGHTA, CDR2 FQGNSA. This CDR3 is built from 14 residues. This chain's CDR3 is CASSLNRGYNEQFF. The CDR3 bases are TGTGCCAGCAGCCTGAACCGGGGGTACAATGAGCAGTTCTTC.